Below, 15 T cell receptor beta chains from the same sample are listed, as sequenced in a study of blood T cell repertoires in COVID-19. The assay was immunoSEQ multiplex PCR, and TCRdb's table has in-frame clones only and misses some. Of some 140,000 clones listed, less than 90% were seen once; the top ten hold under 7%. The specimen sequenced was PBMCs or T cells enriched from blood (not recorded which). The receptors derive from a man between 35 and 55 years old with acute COVID-19.

The rearrangement links TRBV11-3 to TRBJ2-1, with D uncertain. This CDR3 comprises 15 residues. V was clipped by 1 base and J by 3 bases, with 10 bases between them. Germline CDR1 SGHNT, CDR2 YENEEA. CDR3 region: CASSLGQDDYNEQFF. In DNA form, the CDR3 reads TGTGCCAGCAGCTTAGGGCAGGATGACTACAATGAGCAGTTCTTC.

The chain recombines TRBV5-4 with TRBJ2-7; D gene uncertain. The CDR3 consists of 14 residues. V was trimmed by 0 bases and J by 6 bases, leaving 13 bases between them. The germline CDR1 and CDR2 sequences are SGHNT and YYREEE (reference sequence). This chain's CDR3 is CASSLGVDPSEQYF. CDR3 coding DNA: TGTGCCAGCAGCTTGGGTGTAGATCCAAGCGAGCAGTACTTC.

Note on this clone: Distinct nucleotide sequences in the sample also encode this CDR3. The genes are TRBV5-1 and TRBJ1-1; D gene uncertain. V lost 4 bases and J lost 2, with 9 bases in between. Germline V gene sequence: CDR1 SGHRS, CDR2 YFSETQ. The CDR3 spans 13 residues. CDR3 sequence reads: CASSPSGNTEAFF. Written as DNA, the CDR3 is TGCGCCAGCAGCCCCTCAGGCAACACTGAAGCTTTCTTT.

This chain connects TRBV28 to TRBJ2-7; tentatively, D is TRBD1 (5 bases). V shed 2 bases and J shed 2 bases, with 16 bases lying between them. The CDR3 is 16 residues long. Germline CDR1 and CDR2: MDHEN and SYDVKM. Here the CDR3 reads CASSLRAGRSTYEQYF. The CDR3 DNA reads as TGTGCCAGCAGTTTAAGAGCAGGGCGGTCCACCTACGAGCAGTACTTC.

This rearrangement joins TRBV7-9 to TRBJ2-2; maybe TRBD2 (6 bases). V lost 5 bases and J lost 4, with 17 bases in between. This CDR3 has 16 amino acids. Germline-derived CDR1 and CDR2 are SEHNR and FQNEAQ (reference sequence). The CDR3 DNA sequence: TGTGCCAGCAGCCGCAGCGGCGGGGTAGGCACCGGGGAGCTGTTTTTT. Translated: CASSRSGGVGTGELFF.

The rearrangement links TRBV10-1 to TRBJ2-3, with 9 positions matching TRBD2. From germline, CDR1 is WNHNN and CDR2 SYGVQD (reference sequence). V shed 3 bases and J 0 bases; nucleotides not matched to a gene: 10. CDR3 size: 18 residues. The CDR3 sequence: CASSERSGGMVSTDTQYF. The DNA for the CDR3 is TGCGCCAGCAGTGAAAGGAGCGGGGGGATGGTTAGCACAGATACGCAGTATTTT.

V usage is TRBV7-9 and J usage is TRBJ2-3, with D possibly matching TRBD2 (5 bases). Germline V gene sequence: CDR1 SEHNR, CDR2 FQNEAQ (reference sequence). Trimming removed 5 bases from V and 2 bases from J, with 8 bases in between. The CDR3 contains 13 residues. The CDR3 protein is CASSRRDTDTQYF. DNA of the CDR3: TGTGCCAGCAGCCGCCGGGACACAGATACGCAGTATTTT.

V usage is TRBV6-2 or TRBV6-3 and J usage is TRBJ2-3; 8 bases are shared with TRBD2. In germline, CDR1 is MNHEY, CDR2 SVGEGT. The CDR3 length is 20 residues. V trimming: 0 bases; J trimming: 2 bases; junction bases outside the gene matches: 16. CDR3 amino acids: CASSYSTGGRTHRYTDTQYF. The DNA for the CDR3 is TGTGCCAGCAGTTACTCGACTGGCGGGAGGACCCACCGCTACACAGATACGCAGTATTTT.

This clone was counted once. The chain combines TRBV12-3 or TRBV12-4 with TRBJ2-7, with 7 bases lining up with TRBD1. V was pared by 8 bases and J by 0 bases, with 4 bases of the junction left unmatched. The CDR3 consists of 13 residues. The CDR3 sequence is CASRDSHSYEQYF. The DNA of the CDR3 is TGTGCCAGCCGGGACAGCCACTCCTACGAGCAGTACTTC.

This chain's CDR3 is CATSRDRVPGELFF. The CDR3 DNA reads as TGTGCCACCAGCAGAGACAGGGTCCCCGGGGAGCTGTTTTTT. V and J are TRBV15 and TRBJ2-2; D possibly corresponds to TRBD1 (5 bases). V shed 0 bases and J shed 6 bases, with 8 bases lying between them. This CDR3 region has 14 residues. Looked up from germline, CDR1 is LNHNV and CDR2 is YYDKDF (reference sequence).

For the CDR3, the DNA is TGCGCCAGCAGCCAAGAGGGAGCGGGGGGTAGCTACGAGCAGTACTTC. Its protein product is CASSQEGAGGSYEQYF. The chain carries TRBV4-1 and TRBJ2-7; 9 bases align to TRBD2. J gave up 3 bases and V 0 bases, and 6 bases lay outside the gene matches. Germline CDR1 MGHRA, CDR2 YSYEKL. This CDR3 is 16 amino acids long.

The V call is TRBV4-3, the J call TRBJ2-5; TRBD2 matches 7 bases. Germline CDR1 reads LGHNA; CDR2 reads YSLEER. This CDR3 spans 15 amino acids. V trimming: 5 bases; J trimming: 2 bases; junction bases outside the gene matches: 8. The CDR3 region is CASSTSGASQETQYF. The CDR3 bases are TGCGCCAGCAGCACGAGCGGGGCCTCTCAAGAGACCCAGTACTTC.

The rearrangement uses TRBV20-1 and TRBJ2-3, with TRBD1 as a possible D gene (5 bases). The CDR3 is 15 residues long. V lost 3 bases and J 4 bases, leaving 17 bases between the germline ends. The V gene's germline CDR1 is DFQATT and CDR2 SNEGSKA (reference sequence). The CDR3 reads CSASEARAAADTQYF. CDR3 DNA sequence: TGCAGTGCTAGTGAAGCCAGGGCCGCAGCAGATACGCAGTATTTT.

The CDR3 nucleotides are TGCGCCAGCAGGGGACAGGGATTGGGATCGGGCGAGCAGTACTTC. Protein: CASRGQGLGSGEQYF. The chain carries TRBV10-2 and TRBJ2-7; 9 bases align to TRBD1. The CDR3 runs 15 residues. J gave up 6 bases and V 6 bases, and 12 bases lay outside the gene matches. Per germline, CDR1 WSHSY and CDR2 SAAADI.

This clone turned up a few times. The rearrangement links TRBV5-5 to TRBJ1-6; 9 nucleotides line up with TRBD1. Germline V gives CDR1 SGHKS, CDR2 YYEKEE (reference sequence). V lost 0 bases to trimming and J lost 7 bases; unmatched junction nucleotides: 2. The CDR3 is 15 amino acids. In nucleotides, the CDR3 is TGTGCCAGCAGCTTGGAGGGGACAGGGAATTCACCCCTCCACTTT. Amino acid sequence: CASSLEGTGNSPLHF.